The clone carrying this T cell receptor (beta chain) was detected only a few times. Looked up from germline, CDR1 is SGHTA and CDR2 is FQGNSA. The CDR3 is 15 residues long. The V end lost 0 bases, the J end lost 4 bases, and 12 bases lay between the germline ends. This record belongs to a study of T cell changes during pregnancy in multiple sclerosis. Sequencing was performed with immunoSEQ multiplex PCR; in TCRdb, only in-frame clones are kept and a portion is missing. This sample carries 75,000 to 90,000 clones, over 85% of them seen once, and the ten largest clones take 0.21%. The chain carries TRBV7-2 and TRBJ1-1, with D possibly matching TRBD1 (5 bases). The sequencing here drew on CD4+ T cells from peripheral blood mononuclear cells, taken before pregnancy. The source of this sequence is a female donor with multiple sclerosis, enrolled in a pregnancy study. CDR3 DNA sequence: TGTGCCAGCAGCTTAGCGCGGCAGGGCGGCACTGAAGCTTTCTTT. This sequence encodes CASSLARQGGTEAFF.